This passage covers 4 T cell receptor beta chains from one sample sequenced in a study of technical replicates of blood from several donors. Profiled with immunoSEQ multiplex PCR; TCRdb holds only in-frame clones, not every one. The data show about 59,000 clones, around nine tenths seen once. The specimen was PBMCs. The receptors were sampled from a human donor in good health. Some clones in this sample may be carry-over from other donors' samples.

J is TRBJ2-3 and V is TRBV29-1; unclear D gene. The CDR3 length is 12 residues. V lost 1 base, J lost 1 base, and 3 bases lay in between. Germline V gives CDR1 SQVTM, CDR2 ANQGSEA. Here the CDR3 DNA reads TGCAGCGTTGAAGGCGGCACAGATACGCAGTATTTT. It is translated as CSVEGGTDTQYF.

The chain couples TRBV4-1 to TRBJ2-7; TRBD1 matches at 11 bases. This CDR3 has 16 amino acids. CDR1 MGHRA and CDR2 YSYEKL come from the germline V gene. V gave up 1 base and J gave up 4 bases; unmatched junction bases: 6. CDR3: CASSQGSGQGAYEQYF. The CDR3 DNA sequence: TGCGCCAGCAGCCAAGGATCTGGACAGGGGGCTTACGAGCAGTACTTC.

CDR3 sequence (DNA): TGTGCCAGCAGCTTAGTCGGAGCTAGGGAGCAGTACTTC. Translated: CASSLVGAREQYF. The V call is TRBV7-2, the J call TRBJ2-7; D is ambiguous. The germline V and J ends were trimmed by 1 base and 7 bases, with 11 bases remaining between them. The length of the CDR3 is 13 residues. The germline gives CDR1 SGHTA, CDR2 FQGNSA.

The chain carries TRBV30 and TRBJ1-6; D is unresolved. CDR3 length equals 13 residues. Germline-derived CDR1 and CDR2 are GTSNPN and SVGIG (reference sequence). V was clipped by 4 bases and J by 9 bases, with 13 bases between them. The CDR3: CAWMGWQISPLHF. In nucleotides, the CDR3 is TGTGCCTGGATGGGCTGGCAGATTTCACCCCTCCACTTT.